The sequence of this TCR beta chain was determined in a study of T cell clonotyping in hematopoietic cell transplantation. Study results and caveats: Pathologically expanded recipient clonotypes increased progressively from day 30 to day 180 as diversity fell. Cells were unsorted, so CD4 and CD8 contributions were not separated. Higher Inverse Simpson Index values in graft donor and pretransplant recipient predicted broader posttransplant TCR diversity. Few recipient clonotypes overlapped donors; over 97% were de novo at given depth.

The protocol was immunoSEQ multiplex PCR, while the TCRdb copy is restricted to in-frame clones and leaves out a portion. The data hold more than 65,000 clones, with about 94% observed a single time. On this clone itself: The antigen is undetermined.

Sequencing used peripheral blood mononuclear cells. This receptor was taken from a man in his fifties or sixties in good health. Some clones in this sample may be carry-over from other donors' samples.

CDR3 region: CASSLTAAGVGDTQYF. The CDR3 nucleotides read TGTGCCAGCAGCCTTACGGCAGCGGGAGTCGGAGATACGCAGTATTTT. This chain links TRBV28 with TRBJ2-3, with TRBD2 identical over 8 bases. This CDR3 has 16 amino acids. The J segment lost 5 bases and the V segment lost 6 bases, leaving 13 bases of the junction unmatched. Germline CDR1 reads MDHEN; CDR2 reads SYDVKM.